This T cell receptor beta chain was captured by sequencing in a study of low-dose radiotherapy and immunotherapy resistance in tumors. Study context: Oral aspirin 300 mg was taken by patients daily for four cycles from cycle 1 day 1.

First-strand cDNA used TRAV- and TRBV-specific primers, covering alpha and beta chains. PCR amplification of the TCRs was performed with Phusion for 20 PCR cycles, and it relied on a constant-region primer together with a V-primer adapter. Each CDR3 protein gets one entry after TCRdb re-called the reads with MiXCR. The sample lists almost 40,000 distinct CDR3 sequences; about 28% were seen once. J lost 5 bases, V lost 5 bases, and 11 bases had no gene match. This CDR3 is 16 amino acids long. The germline CDR1 and CDR2 sequences are SGHAT and FQDESV (reference sequence). The time point here: before trial treatment. This clonotype has ten or more counts.

This specimen consisted of PBMCs, obtained before treatment. This clonotype was sampled from a male donor with gallbladder cancer. The chain is built from TRBV11-1 and TRBJ2-7; 11 bases agree with TRBD2. The chain's CDR3 is CASSPWTTSGGDEQYF. CDR3 nucleotide sequence: TGTGCCAGCAGCCCGTGGACTACTAGCGGGGGAGACGAGCAGTACTTC.